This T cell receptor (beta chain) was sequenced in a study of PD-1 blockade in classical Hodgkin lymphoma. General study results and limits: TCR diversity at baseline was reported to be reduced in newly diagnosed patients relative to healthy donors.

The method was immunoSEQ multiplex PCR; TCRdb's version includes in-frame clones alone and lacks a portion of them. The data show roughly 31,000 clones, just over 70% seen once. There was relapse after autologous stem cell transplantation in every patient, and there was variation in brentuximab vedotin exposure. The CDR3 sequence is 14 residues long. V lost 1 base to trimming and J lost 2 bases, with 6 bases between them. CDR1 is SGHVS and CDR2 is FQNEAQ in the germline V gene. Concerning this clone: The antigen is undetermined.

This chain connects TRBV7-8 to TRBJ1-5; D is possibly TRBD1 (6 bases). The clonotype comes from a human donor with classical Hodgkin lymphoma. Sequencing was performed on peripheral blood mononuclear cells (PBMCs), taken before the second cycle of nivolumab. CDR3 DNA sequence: TGTGCCAGCAGCTTAGGACAGGGCAATCAGCCCCAGCATTTT. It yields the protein CASSLGQGNQPQHF.